This T cell receptor (beta chain) was found in a study of T cell changes during pregnancy in multiple sclerosis. The CDR3 totals 18 residues. CDR1 is LNHDA, CDR2 SQIVND, per germline (reference sequence). Trimming cost V 3 bases and J 0 bases; bases outside gene matches: 12. The protocol was immunoSEQ multiplex PCR, while the TCRdb copy is restricted to in-frame clones and leaves out a portion. The table has tens of thousands of clones, around 93% seen once. The sequencing used CD4+ T cells from peripheral blood mononuclear cells, collected in the third trimester of pregnancy. This clonotype was obtained from a female donor with multiple sclerosis, enrolled in a pregnancy study. The chain joins TRBV19 to TRBJ2-3; 7 bases line up with TRBD2. In DNA form, the CDR3 reads TGTGCCAGTAGTATCCCGTCTACCGGGAGGACTAGCACAGATACGCAGTATTTT. It yields the protein CASSIPSTGRTSTDTQYF.